Each of the 19 T cell receptor beta chains below was sequenced from the same sample in a study of T cell repertoires in cytomegalovirus infection. One entry per CDR3 protein, called by TCRdb with MiXCR from the reads. Of about 310,000 distinct CDR3 sequences listed, about a sixth are singletons. Material: PBMCs. Receptors originate from a human donor in good health (CMV status not recorded). Some clones in this sample may be carry-over from other donors' samples.

V is TRBV11-3 and J is TRBJ2-3; a possible D gene is TRBD2 (6 bases). The CDR3 is made up of 15 amino acids. Per the germline V gene, CDR1 is SGHNT and CDR2 is YENEEA. The V and J ends lost 4 bases and 0 bases respectively, with 11 bases between them. The CDR3 region is CASSWTGASTDTQYF. CDR3 nucleotides: TGTGCCAGCAGCTGGACGGGAGCTAGCACAGATACGCAGTATTTT.

This clonotype is labeled medium-sized (0.01 to 0.1%). This chain connects TRBV7-2 to TRBJ2-5; D is perhaps TRBD1 (6 bases). V was pared by 2 bases and J by 3 bases, with 16 bases between. This CDR3 is 16 amino acids long. CDR1 and CDR2 from the germline V gene are SGHTA and FQGNSA. In DNA form, the CDR3 reads TGTGCCAGCAGCTTACCGCCGGGACACCAGAAAGAGACCCAGTACTTC. Translating it yields CASSLPPGHQKETQYF.

Many counts were recorded for this clonotype. The V call is TRBV28, the J call TRBJ1-1; 7 bases agree with TRBD1. Trimming at V came to 8 bases and at J to 2 bases, leaving 11 bases not matched to a gene. The CDR3 sequence is 15 residues long. The V gene's germline CDR1 is MDHEN and CDR2 SYDVKM. The CDR3 nucleotides read TGTGCCAGCTCAATGGGCGGGGACAGAAACACTGAAGCTTTCTTT. This encodes CASSMGGDRNTEAFF.

The chain links TRBV4-1 to TRBJ2-1; perhaps TRBD2 as D (5 bases). The CDR3 spans 13 residues. Per the germline V gene, CDR1 is MGHRA and CDR2 is YSYEKL. V lost 0 bases to trimming and J lost 11 bases, with 11 bases between them. This CDR3 is CASSQEPGSKQFF. As DNA, the CDR3 is TGCGCCAGCAGCCAAGAGCCGGGATCTAAGCAGTTCTTC.

The chain recombines TRBV3-1 with TRBJ1-3; no firm D call. The CDR3 sequence is 14 residues long. The germline V gene encodes CDR1 LGHDT and CDR2 YNNKEL (reference sequence). The V gene lost 6 bases and the J gene lost 0 bases, with 9 bases spanning the gap. The CDR3 DNA reads as TGTGCCAGCAGACAGACTTACTCTGGAAACACCATATATTTT. It codes for CASRQTYSGNTIYF.

This clonotype was picked up a small number of times. J is TRBJ2-5 and V is TRBV10-3; D ambiguous. CDR1 and CDR2 from the germline V gene are ENHRY and SYGVKD. The V end was cut by 6 bases, the J end by 5 bases, with 13 bases between. The CDR3 totals 13 residues. The CDR3 protein is CAISNGQAETQYF. DNA of the CDR3: TGTGCCATCAGCAACGGCCAGGCCGAGACCCAGTACTTC.

Ten or more counts support this clonotype. V usage is TRBV7-8 and J usage is TRBJ2-3, with TRBD2 matching 8 bases. V shed 0 bases, J shed 2 bases, and the junction held 7 bases outside the gene matches. Germline V gene sequence: CDR1 SGHVS, CDR2 FQNEAQ. CDR3 size: 17 residues. The CDR3 sequence is CASSLAIKRGYTDTQYF. In DNA form, the CDR3 reads TGTGCCAGCAGCTTAGCGATAAAGCGGGGGTACACAGATACGCAGTATTTT.

This clonotype is judged medium-sized (0.01 to 0.1%). This chain connects TRBV19 to TRBJ1-5; D unclear. Germline assignment: CDR1 LNHDA and CDR2 SQIVND (reference sequence). This CDR3 is built from 15 residues. Deletions cut 8 bases from V and 0 bases from J, with 14 bases between. The CDR3 DNA sequence: TGTGCCAGTGGCTCGTTGCATTATAGCAATCAGCCCCAGCATTTT. This sequence encodes CASGSLHYSNQPQHF. Together with reference TRBV19 and TRBJ1-5, the CDR3 gives the full variable domain: DGGITQSPKYLFRKEGQNVTLSCEQNLNHDAMYWYRQDPGQGLRLIYYSQIVNDFQKGDIAEGYSVSREKKESFPLTVTSAQKNPTAFYLCASGSLHYSNQPQHFGDGTRLSIL.

Ten or more counts support this clonotype. The CDR3: CASSEGSRGGYEQYF. The DNA for the CDR3 is TGTGCCAGCAGCGAGGGGTCGCGGGGGGGTTACGAGCAGTACTTC. V is TRBV7-2 and J is TRBJ2-7; the match to TRBD2 covers 9 bases. The V gene end was trimmed by 5 bases and the J gene end by 4 bases; junction bases not matched to a gene: 9. Looked up from germline, CDR1 is SGHTA and CDR2 is FQGNSA. This CDR3 contains 15 residues.

The table lists this clonotype with many counts. Here the CDR3 reads CASRLTDTQYF. The CDR3 DNA sequence: TGTGCCAGCAGACTCACAGATACGCAGTATTTT. V usage is TRBV7-2 and J usage is TRBJ2-3; D unclear. Germline CDR1 is SGHTA and CDR2 is FQGNSA. This CDR3 has 11 residues. Trimming took off 6 bases at V and 2 bases at J, with 3 bases between the two ends.

The chain links TRBV2 to TRBJ2-4; no clear D gene. Deletions cut 8 bases from V and 10 bases from J, with 21 bases between. This CDR3 has 14 amino acids. The germline V gene has CDR1 SNHLY and CDR2 FYNNEI. The CDR3, as DNA: TGTGCCAGCGTAAACTCGGCCCAACAATCGATTCAGTACTTC. Translation gives CASVNSAQQSIQYF. Full variable domain (missing parts from reference TRBV2 and TRBJ2-4): EPEVTQTPSHQVTQMGQEVILRCVPISNHLYFYWYRQILGQKVEFLVSFYNNEISEKSEIFDDQFSVERPDGSNFTLKIRSTKLEDSAMYFCASVNSAQQSIQYFGAGTRLSVL.

In this sample, this clonotype turned up many times. This sequence joins TRBV7-2 and TRBJ2-3; TRBD2 aligns across 8 bases. CDR3 size: 16 residues. CDR1 is SGHTA, CDR2 FQGNSA, per germline. The junction had 8 bases not matched to a gene; V was cut back by 4 bases and J by 2 bases. The CDR3 here is CASSWGRGAYTDTQYF. The CDR3, as DNA: TGTGCCAGCAGCTGGGGGCGGGGGGCCTACACAGATACGCAGTATTTT.

For the CDR3, the DNA is TGTGCCAGCAGTACCTATCCCACCACAGGGGGCTATTGGAATCAGCCCCAGCATTTT. Protein product: CASSTYPTTGGYWNQPQHF. The chain recombines TRBV6-2 or TRBV6-3 with TRBJ1-5, with 9 positions matching TRBD1. Per the germline V gene, CDR1 is MNHEY and CDR2 is SVGEGT. V trimming: 5 bases; J trimming: 4 bases; junction bases outside the gene matches: 18. The CDR3 loop spans 19 amino acids.

V is TRBV7-8 and J is TRBJ1-6; tentative D call: TRBD1 (5 bases). CDR1 and CDR2 from the germline V gene are SGHVS and FQNEAQ. CDR3 length: 14 residues. Trimming removed 1 base at V and 6 bases at J, with 7 bases between. Here the CDR3 reads CASSLEGTNSPLHF. The CDR3, as DNA: TGTGCCAGCAGCTTAGAGGGGACTAATTCACCCCTCCACTTT. Combining the CDR3 with reference TRBV7-8 and TRBJ1-6 gives the whole variable domain GAGVSQSPRYKVAKRGQDVALRCDPISGHVSLFWYQQALGQGPEFLTYFQNEAQLDKSGLPSDRFFAERPEGSVSTLKIQRTQQEDSAVYLCASSLEGTNSPLHFGNGTRLTVT.

This clonotype was found a few times. V is TRBV6-5 and J is TRBJ2-3; 7 bases map to TRBD1. In germline, CDR1 is MNHEY, CDR2 SVGAGI. Unmatched junction bases numbered 9, after V lost 7 bases and J lost 5 bases. CDR3 size: 14 residues. The CDR3 DNA sequence: TGTGCCAGCAACCGACAGGGTCGGGGAGATACGCAGTATTTT. Its translation: CASNRQGRGDTQYF.

The gene calls are TRBV2 and TRBJ1-1; D call uncertain. The germline V gene has CDR1 SNHLY and CDR2 FYNNEI. The length of the CDR3 is 13 residues. The V end lost 6 bases, the J end lost 4 bases, and 12 bases lay between the germline ends. CDR3 nucleotide sequence: TGTGCCAGCAGAGGAGATTGGGGCACTGAAGCTTTCTTT. The encoded protein is CASRGDWGTEAFF.

This clonotype was recorded at least ten times. The chain links TRBV6-2 or TRBV6-3 to TRBJ1-5, with D possibly being TRBD1 (5 bases). Germline CDR1 is MNHEY and CDR2 is SVGEGT. The CDR3 extends over 15 amino acids. V was shortened by 6 bases and J by 0 bases, with 12 bases between the two germline ends. The CDR3 is CASRARDYSNQPQHF. The DNA of the CDR3 is TGTGCCAGCAGAGCCAGGGATTATAGCAATCAGCCCCAGCATTTT.

Ten or more counts support this clonotype. The gene calls are TRBV6-1 and TRBJ2-4; 7 bases map to TRBD1. This CDR3 region has 19 residues. With 1 base clipped from V and 0 bases from J, the junction kept 12 bases outside the gene matches. Germline V lookup: CDR1 MNHNS, CDR2 SASEGT. The CDR3 nucleotides read TGTGCCAGCAGTGAAGTGGTACAGGGGTCAGTTCTAGCCAAAAACATTCAGTACTTC. It is translated as CASSEVVQGSVLAKNIQYF.

The genes are TRBV27 and TRBJ2-3; D remains unclear. The CDR3 consists of 20 residues. The germline V gene has CDR1 MNHEY and CDR2 SMNVEV (reference sequence). Trimming cost V 5 bases and J 0 bases, with 27 bases left between them. The CDR3 sequence is CASSARTPGIRRSSTDTQYF. As DNA, the CDR3 is TGTGCCAGCAGTGCCAGGACCCCCGGAATTAGACGTTCTAGCACAGATACGCAGTATTTT.